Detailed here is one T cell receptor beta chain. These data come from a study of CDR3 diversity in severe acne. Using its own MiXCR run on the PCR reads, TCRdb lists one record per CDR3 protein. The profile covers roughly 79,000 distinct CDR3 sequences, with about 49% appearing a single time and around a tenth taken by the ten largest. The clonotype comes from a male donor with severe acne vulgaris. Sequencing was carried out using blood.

This CDR3 is CASTLEGWGTGELFF. CDR3 nucleotide sequence: TGTGCCAGCACCCTGGAGGGATGGGGCACCGGGGAGCTGTTTTTT. The J gene is TRBJ2-2, the V gene TRBV5-4, with a weak D call TRBD2 (6 bases). The germline V gene has CDR1 SGHNT and CDR2 YYREEE (reference sequence). This CDR3 region has 15 residues. The V gene lost 6 bases and the J gene lost 4 bases, with 16 bases spanning the gap.